The 7 T cell receptor beta chains listed next were all sequenced from one sample in a study of beta chain features in type 1 diabetes. Overall study findings and caveats: All four CD4+ subsets from Type 1 diabetes patients carried moderately but significantly shorter TCRB CDR3s.

TCRB transcripts that were expressed got sequenced, as all of the isolated RNA had been reverse transcribed. Clones were read by immunoSEQ multiplex PCR, and TCRdb kept only the in-frame ones, dropping some. Among 200,000 to 300,000 clones listed, under 13% were seen once. Their antigens remain unidentified. Specimen: naive CD4+ T cells from blood. The receptor set was obtained from a young man with type 1 diabetes.

This chain joins TRBV7-9 and TRBJ2-7; perhaps TRBD2 as D (5 bases). Germline CDR1 and CDR2: SEHNR and FQNEAQ (reference sequence). The V end was cut by 1 base, the J end by 3 bases, with 13 bases between. This CDR3 comprises 15 residues. The CDR3 reads CASSLGIGSIYEQYF. Written as DNA, the CDR3 is TGTGCCAGCAGCTTAGGGATAGGGAGCATCTACGAGCAGTACTTC.

This clone was seen more than once but under ten times. This chain links TRBV5-1 with TRBJ2-1; D might be TRBD1 (6 bases). Germline CDR1 reads SGHRS; CDR2 reads YFSETQ. V lost 0 bases and J 14 bases, leaving 18 bases between the germline ends. This CDR3 has 14 amino acids. The CDR3 nucleotides are TGCGCCAGCAGCTTGGAACAGGGTCGGAGCCTCGAGTTCTTC. This encodes CASSLEQGRSLEFF.

Only a few counts were recorded for this clone. CDR3 coding DNA: TGTGCCAGCAGCCAGTTCGTGGAGCGGCAGTACTTC. Protein sequence: CASSQFVERQYF. The chain joins TRBV14 to TRBJ2-7; D gene uncertain. Trimming stripped 3 bases from V and 9 bases from J, with 12 bases between. This CDR3 region has 12 residues. The germline V gene encodes CDR1 SGHDN and CDR2 FVKESK.

This rearrangement joins TRBV30 to TRBJ1-5; 7 nucleotides agree with TRBD1. After removal of 2 bases from V and 6 bases from J, the junction contained 7 bases not matched to a gene. Germline-derived CDR1 and CDR2 are GTSNPN and SVGIG (reference sequence). The CDR3 runs to 14 residues. CDR3 nucleotide sequence: TGTGCCTGGAGTAATACAGGGGTAAGTCAGCCCCAGCATTTT. It codes for CAWSNTGVSQPQHF.

Turning to this clone: Other DNA variants within this sample encode the same CDR3. J is TRBJ1-1 and V is TRBV7-9; D is unclear. The length of the CDR3 is 13 residues. Germline CDR1 is SEHNR and CDR2 is FQNEAQ (reference sequence). V was trimmed by 1 base and J by 1 base, leaving 4 bases between them. The CDR3 DNA reads TGTGCCAGCAGCTTAGGGCAGAACACTGAAGCTTTCTTT. Amino acids: CASSLGQNTEAFF.

In its sample, this clone was seen a few times. The chain couples TRBV15 to TRBJ2-7; D might be TRBD1 (5 bases). V was cut by 5 bases and J by 0 bases, with 14 bases left in between. The CDR3 length is 15 residues. Germline V gives CDR1 LNHNV, CDR2 YYDKDF (reference sequence). The CDR3 DNA is TGTGCCACCAGCCTAGGCCAGGGCGTCTCCTACGAGCAGTACTTC. This codes for CATSLGQGVSYEQYF.

Concerning this clone itself: The same CDR3 also results from other DNA sequences found in this sample. The genes are TRBV18 and TRBJ2-7, with 11 bases aligning to TRBD1. V dropped 3 bases and J dropped 3; count of bases not matched to a gene: 1. The CDR3 contains 14 residues. Germline values: CDR1 KGHSH, CDR2 LQKENI. CDR3: CASSPGTGGYEQYF. In nucleotides, the CDR3 is TGTGCCAGCTCACCTGGGACAGGGGGCTACGAGCAGTACTTC.